What follows is one T cell receptor (beta chain) and its context. The entry originates in a study of OX40 agonist ivuxolimab in advanced cancers. On the study more broadly: Patients received ivuxolimab, an agonistic anti-OX40 (CD134) antibody.

Only in-frame clones appear in the TCRdb table, and some are missing; sequencing was by immunoSEQ multiplex PCR. Counted here are tens of thousands of clones, over 90% occurring once; the ten biggest clones make up approximately 18%. People who had autoimmune disease history or systemic immunosuppression were excluded. Per germline, CDR1 WSHSY and CDR2 SAAADI. The CDR3 is made up of 13 amino acids. The V gene end was trimmed by 5 bases and the J gene end by 5 bases; junction bases not matched to a gene: 6. This clonotype was sampled from an adult with an advanced solid tumor such as melanoma, head and neck, liver or kidney cancer. Material: CD4+ or CD8+ T cells sorted from blood, obtained in a trial of the OX40 agonist ivuxolimab. This chain links TRBV10-2 with TRBJ2-7; 7 bases are shared with TRBD1. The CDR3 loop reads CASSLGQANEQYF. The CDR3 coding sequence is TGCGCCAGCAGTCTAGGACAGGCAAACGAGCAGTACTTC.